Described below is a single T cell receptor beta chain sequence and its context. A read error may explain this, as a much larger clone is one base away. The source of the sample is a study of T cells in Graves' hyperthyroidism and ophthalmopathy. CDR1 and CDR2 (germline): SEHNR, FQNEAQ (reference sequence). The CDR3 is made up of 12 amino acids. Using RNA transcripts as the source, TCR beta CDR3 regions were amplified. The HTBI set primed first-round TCR CDR3 RT-PCR. TCRdb re-called the multiplex PCR reads with MiXCR, one entry per CDR3 protein. The sample consists of approximately 690,000 distinct CDR3 sequences, about 14% of them appearing once.

The chain joins TRBV7-9 to TRBJ1-2; D remains ambiguous. The source of this sequence is a woman between 45 and 65 years old with Graves' ophthalmopathy. Input material: blood. The CDR3 DNA sequence: TGTACCAGCAGCTCATATAACTATGGCTACACCTTC. This gives the protein CTSSSYNYGYTF.